The clone carrying this T cell receptor (beta chain) turned up a few times. This sample is part of a study of T cells in Graves' hyperthyroidism and ophthalmopathy. The ends were cut back, 2 bases at V and 7 bases at J, with 9 bases in the middle. CDR1 is MNHNY and CDR2 is SVGAGI in the germline V gene (reference sequence). CDR3 length equals 13 residues. Regions amplified from RNA transcripts were the TCR beta CDR3 regions. When the TCR CDR3 underwent first-round RT-PCR, the HTBI primer set was used. TCRdb recomputed calls from the multiplex PCR reads with MiXCR, one row per CDR3 protein. The sample shows 650,000 to 800,000 distinct CDR3 sequences, 40% to 55% of them seen only once.

This receptor was identified in an adult man with Graves' disease, either hyperthyroidism or ophthalmopathy (not recorded which). Sequencing was carried out using peripheral blood or thyroid tissue (not recorded which). V gene TRBV6-6 combines with J gene TRBJ1-5; D gene unclear. The CDR3 protein is CASSYGVTQPQHF. CDR3 bases: TGTGCCAGCAGTTACGGGGTCACCCAGCCCCAGCATTTT.